This T cell receptor (beta chain) was recorded in a study of shared clonotypes between healthy human individuals. Study details: Each donor's CD8 memory used one plate, CD8 naive two, each CD4 subset three.

The CDR3 is 14 residues long. Trimming pared 4 bases from V and 6 bases from J, leaving 13 bases between. Germline loops: CDR1 MNHNS, CDR2 SASEGT. It was into CD45RA+ naive and CD45RA-negative memory subsets that the CD4+ cells were split. The table came from immunoSEQ multiplex PCR; TCRdb's copy has only in-frame clones and leaves some out. The sample holds approximately 530,000 clones, almost 97% seen once. The receptor was isolated from a woman aged 25 to 45 in good health. The sequenced material came from naive CD4+ T cells sorted from blood. This sample's subset: CD45RA+ positively selected. The chain employs TRBV6-1 and TRBJ1-5; D not resolved. Here the CDR3 DNA reads TGTGCCAGCAGTGTCGGGAGAGAAACTCAGCCCCAGCATTTT. It encodes CASSVGRETQPQHF.